Sequencing of this TCR beta chain was carried out in a study of blood T cells in healthy people across ages (dated by TCRdb to between 2015 and 2016). With respect to the entire study: Template switching captured roughly one uniquely barcoded TCR beta cDNA molecule per two T cells in model experiments. Age-related changes in TCR beta repertoire diversity were measured in the study by deep sequencing normalized with unique cDNA molecular identifiers. The donors were divided into four age groups: young (average about 16 years), middle-aged (roughly 42), aged (approximately 59) and long-lived (nearly 85). Two additional independent replicas of 1 million unique cDNA reads from the same blood draw were analyzed for two donors (one aged 18 to 30 and one aged 80 or older).

Worth noting for this clonotype: Which antigen it targets is not known. No much larger clone is present one base from it, and per-base qualities are unavailable.

Receptors were amplified or captured by 5' RACE. Instrument used: Illumina HiSeq 2500. A second PCR of roughly 7 to 11 cycles was performed with a sample-barcoded 5' primer and a J-beta primer mix. A template-switch 5' adaptor carrying 12 random nucleotides introduced a unique molecular identifier onto each TCR beta cDNA molecule. Each sample yielded at least 3 million CDR3-containing paired-end reads. First-strand cDNA was synthesized from all RNA with the Mint cDNA synthesis kit, primed by a TRBC-specific oligonucleotide. Following uracil-DNA glycosylase treatment, all cDNA underwent a first 18-cycle PCR with the universal primers M1SS and BC2_uni_R. The authors' analysis ran thus. Each sample was normalized by randomly selecting 1 million high-quality reads, each carrying a distinct molecular identifier. Instead of being binned into consensus sequences, reads with shared molecular identifiers were discarded. MiTCR, run with a Q25 quality threshold and the strictest error-elimination algorithm, handled CDR3 identification, clonotype clustering and error correction. A nonparametric unseen species model with Euler transformation was used to estimate lower-bound total TCR beta diversity. TCRdb reprocessing: public reads trimmed at Q25 with fastp, clones called with MiXCR, in-frame beta chains kept. Duplicate CDR3 protein sequences are folded into a single record with the most common DNA and genes. The V and J calls reflect TCRdb's pipeline rather than the authors' work. The sample contains roughly 800,000 distinct CDR3 sequences, about 25% of them found a single time. The top ten constitute 9.4% of the sample.

Systemically healthy Caucasian individuals from Russia, some 38 in total and aged roughly 6 to 100 years, were included as donors. Each donor gave ten milliliters of peripheral blood, drawn into EDTA-treated Vacutainer tubes. Ficoll-Paque density-gradient centrifugation was used to isolate PBMCs, with at least 7 million per sample. Trizol reagent was used to extract total RNA from the PBMCs, yielding at least 6 micrograms per sample. Naive CD45RAhigh/CD27high T cell percentages were measured by flow cytometry on a PBMC aliquot from every donor. The paper as a whole reports these results and caveats: A strong correlation was found between observed TCR beta diversity and the percentage of naive T cells measured by flow cytometry. Conclusive comparison of naive and antigen-experienced compartments was prevented by the profiling of bulk unsorted PBMCs. Compared with the aged group, more naive CD4+ T cells, fewer expanded clones and increased TCR diversity were shown by the long-lived group, suggesting age selection. Estimates of total diversity from one million sequenced T cells were regarded as lower bounds and underestimates. Because the CMV infection status of the donors was unknown, age-related changes in expanded clonotypes may potentially have been confounded. As age increased, observed TCR beta diversity per million T cells dropped in a roughly linear way, and a significant reduction was already evident by age about 40.

This same sample was also taken into another study, of T cells of mothers and their children. As that second paper reports: The donors were nine systemically healthy Caucasian individuals, made up of three mothers and their six children. cDNA synthesis consumed the entire amount of extracted RNA, loaded at approximately 1.6 ug RNA in each 15 ul reaction. In the second PCR, the M1S primer introduced both the sample barcodes and 2-4 random nucleotides. Over 8.5 million TCR beta CDR3 reads came from each mother, compared with around 3 million reads from each child. Thymic selection similarly shapes TCR recombination output in related and unrelated pairs, with minor effect from inherited differences. Normalized repertoire overlap was always slightly but never significantly higher in related than unrelated mother-child pairs. With a sensitivity of approximately 100 clones per million clonotypes, no persistent microchimeric T cell clones were detected. Deep NGS was used in the study to compare the TCR beta repertoires of mothers and children and to look for features that separate related mother-child pairs from unrelated individuals. Mothers averaged about 40 +/- 4 years of age and children averaged around 10 +/- 4 years. After adapter ligation with NEBNext reagents, the libraries were sequenced on Illumina HiSeq 2000 with 100+100 nt paired-end reads. To prevent cross-contamination, the mother and child libraries were prepared a month apart and were sequenced in separate runs. For each donor, somewhere between 500,000 and 2,000,000 distinct TCR beta clonotypes were identified. Naive TCR beta clonotypes were estimated from low-frequency clonotypes matched to each donor's FACS-determined naive share, without sorting.

Sample: blood. This sequence was found in a boy between 5 and 17 years old in good health.

CDR3 sequence: CSVLTGAGGKYNEQFF. The sequence in DNA is TGCAGCGTCCTAACGGGAGCGGGTGGTAAATACAATGAGCAGTTCTTC. The chain couples TRBV29-1 to TRBJ2-1, with a weak D call of TRBD2 (6 bases match). V loses 6 bases, J loses 4 bases, and the germline ends lie 22 bases apart. The germline V gene provides CDR1 SQVTM and CDR2 ANQGSEA. The CDR3, from cysteine to phenylalanine, totals 16 residues. The CDR3 DNA has 48 bases and is translated from base 1.